This T cell receptor (beta chain) was observed in a study of post-analysis software for immune sequencing data. Turning to the study itself: Relapsing-remitting, secondary progressive and progressive-relapsing forms made up the multiple sclerosis disease courses.

Notes on this clonotype: Its antigen is unknown.

Prepared libraries of TCR beta cDNA carried unique molecular identifiers. About 500,000 cDNA molecules were obtained per 1 to 10 million input T cells. TCRdb itself ran the PCR reads through MiXCR, one entry per CDR3 protein. The sample lists some 500,000 distinct CDR3 sequences, under 55% occurring once. With V trimmed by 3 bases and J by 4 bases, 4 bases remained unmatched. CDR1 is MGHDK, CDR2 SYGVNS, per germline. The CDR3 loop spans 14 amino acids. General study points: Strong co-clustering by F measure was seen for same-batch samples. Elevated frequency relative to controls characterized four or five TRBV segments in patients, TRBV5-6, TRBV5-1 and TRBV20-1 among them. Controls had significantly higher normalized Chao1 diversity than multiple sclerosis patients.

The specimen was blood. This chain joins TRBV25-1 and TRBJ2-7; TRBD1 matches at 9 bases. The sequence was collected from a girl aged 10 to 17 with multiple sclerosis. As DNA, the CDR3 is TGTGCCAGCAGTGACCTGACAGGGGGTTACGAGCAGTACTTC. Encoded protein: CASSDLTGGYEQYF.